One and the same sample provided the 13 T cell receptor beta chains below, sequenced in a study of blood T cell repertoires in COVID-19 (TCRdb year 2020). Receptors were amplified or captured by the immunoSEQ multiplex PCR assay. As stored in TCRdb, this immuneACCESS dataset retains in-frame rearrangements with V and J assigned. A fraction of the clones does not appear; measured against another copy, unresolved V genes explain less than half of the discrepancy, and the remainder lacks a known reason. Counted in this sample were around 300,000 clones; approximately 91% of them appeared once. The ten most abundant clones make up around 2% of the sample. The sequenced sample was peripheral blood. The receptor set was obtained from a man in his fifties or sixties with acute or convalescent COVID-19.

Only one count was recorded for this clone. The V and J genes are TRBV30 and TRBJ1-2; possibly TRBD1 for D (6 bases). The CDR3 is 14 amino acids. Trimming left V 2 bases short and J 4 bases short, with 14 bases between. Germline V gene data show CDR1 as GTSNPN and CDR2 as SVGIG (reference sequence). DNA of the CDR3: TGTGCCTGGAGTCTAGGGGGGGGATCCTATGGCTACACCTTC. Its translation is CAWSLGGGSYGYTF. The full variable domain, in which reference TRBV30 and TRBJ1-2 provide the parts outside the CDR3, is SQTIHQWPATLVQPVGSPLSLECTVEGTSNPNLYWYRQAAGRGLQLLFYSVGIGQISSEVPQNLSASRPQDRQFILSSKKLLLSDSGFYLCAWSLGGGSYGYTFGSGTRLTVV.

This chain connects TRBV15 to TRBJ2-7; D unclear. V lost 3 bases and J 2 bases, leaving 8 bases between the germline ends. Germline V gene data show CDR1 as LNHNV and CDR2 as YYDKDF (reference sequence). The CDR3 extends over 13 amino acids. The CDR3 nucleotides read TGTGCCACCAGCAGCCAGAAAGCCTACGAGCAGTACTTC. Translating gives CATSSQKAYEQYF.

CDR3 DNA sequence: TGTGCCTGCCCCCACGCGGGAACCGCCTATAATTCACCCCTCCACTTT. As protein: CACPHAGTAYNSPLHF. This chain joins TRBV30 and TRBJ1-6, with unresolved D. V was clipped by 6 bases and J by 2 bases, with 17 bases between them. There are 16 residues in the CDR3. CDR1 and CDR2 (germline): GTSNPN, SVGIG (reference sequence).

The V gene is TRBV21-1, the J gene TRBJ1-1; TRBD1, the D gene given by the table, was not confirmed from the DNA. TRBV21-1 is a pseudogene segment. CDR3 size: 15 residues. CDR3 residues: CASSRRQGGYIEAFF. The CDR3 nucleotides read TGTGCCAGCAGCAGAAGACAGGGCGGGTACATTGAAGCTTTCTTT.

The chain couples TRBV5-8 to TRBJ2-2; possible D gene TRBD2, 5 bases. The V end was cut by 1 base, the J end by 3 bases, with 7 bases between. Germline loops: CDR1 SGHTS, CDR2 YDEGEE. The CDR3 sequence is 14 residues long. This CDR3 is CASSLRGDTGELFF. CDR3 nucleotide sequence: TGTGCCAGCAGCTTGCGGGGTGACACCGGGGAGCTGTTTTTT.

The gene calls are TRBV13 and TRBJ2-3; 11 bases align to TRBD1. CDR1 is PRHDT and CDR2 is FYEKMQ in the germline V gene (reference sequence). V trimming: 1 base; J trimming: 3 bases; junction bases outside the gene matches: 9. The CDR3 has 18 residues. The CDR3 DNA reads TGTGCCAGCAGCTTAGCTCTGGGGACAGGGGGTGGTACAGATACGCAGTATTTT. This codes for CASSLALGTGGGTDTQYF.

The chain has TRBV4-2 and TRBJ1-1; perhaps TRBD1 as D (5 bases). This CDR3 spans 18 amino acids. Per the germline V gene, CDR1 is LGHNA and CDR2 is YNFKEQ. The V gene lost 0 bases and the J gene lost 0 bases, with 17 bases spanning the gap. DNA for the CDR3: TGTGCCAGCAGCCAAGACGTAAGGGGTACCCTCATGAACACTGAAGCTTTCTTT. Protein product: CASSQDVRGTLMNTEAFF.

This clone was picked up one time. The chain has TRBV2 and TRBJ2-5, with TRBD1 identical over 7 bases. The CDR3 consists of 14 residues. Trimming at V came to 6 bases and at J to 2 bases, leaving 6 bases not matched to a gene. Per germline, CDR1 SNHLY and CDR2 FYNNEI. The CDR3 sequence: CASRGQRTQETQYF. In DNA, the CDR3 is TGTGCCAGCAGGGGACAGCGAACTCAAGAGACCCAGTACTTC. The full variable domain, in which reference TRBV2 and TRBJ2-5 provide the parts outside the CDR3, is EPEVTQTPSHQVTQMGQEVILRCVPISNHLYFYWYRQILGQKVEFLVSFYNNEISEKSEIFDDQFSVERPDGSNFTLKIRSTKLEDSAMYFCASRGQRTQETQYFGPGTRLLVL.

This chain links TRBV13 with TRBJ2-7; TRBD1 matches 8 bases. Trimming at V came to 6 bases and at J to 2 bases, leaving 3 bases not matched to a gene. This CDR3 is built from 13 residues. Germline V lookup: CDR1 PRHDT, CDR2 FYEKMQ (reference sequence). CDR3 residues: CASRGGQAYEQYF. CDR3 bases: TGTGCCAGCAGGGGGGGACAGGCCTACGAGCAGTACTTC. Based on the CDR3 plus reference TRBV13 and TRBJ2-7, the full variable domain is AAGVIQSPRHLIKEKRETATLKCYPIPRHDTVYWYQQGPGQDPQFLISFYEKMQSDKGSIPDRFSAQQFSDYHSELNMSSLELGDSALYFCASRGGQAYEQYFGPGTRLTVT.

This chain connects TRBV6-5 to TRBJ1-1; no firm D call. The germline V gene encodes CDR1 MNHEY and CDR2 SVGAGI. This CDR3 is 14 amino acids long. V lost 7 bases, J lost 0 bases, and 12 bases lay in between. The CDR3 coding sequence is TGTGCCAGCATGAGAGACTTAGTGAACACTGAAGCTTTCTTT. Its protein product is CASMRDLVNTEAFF.

CDR3 in amino acids: CASTRGVGTDTQYF. CDR3 coding DNA: TGTGCCAGCACCAGGGGAGTCGGCACAGATACGCAGTATTTT. The gene calls are TRBV9 and TRBJ2-3; a possible D gene is TRBD1 (6 bases). Germline CDR1 is SGDLS and CDR2 is YYNGEE. With 6 bases removed from V and 1 base from J, the gap between germline ends came to 12 bases. The CDR3 length is 14 residues.

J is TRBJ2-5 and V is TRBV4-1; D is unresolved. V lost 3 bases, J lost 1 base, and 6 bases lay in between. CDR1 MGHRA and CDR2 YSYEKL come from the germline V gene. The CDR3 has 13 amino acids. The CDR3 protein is CASSHPFQETQYF. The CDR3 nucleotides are TGCGCCAGCAGCCACCCCTTCCAAGAGACCCAGTACTTC.

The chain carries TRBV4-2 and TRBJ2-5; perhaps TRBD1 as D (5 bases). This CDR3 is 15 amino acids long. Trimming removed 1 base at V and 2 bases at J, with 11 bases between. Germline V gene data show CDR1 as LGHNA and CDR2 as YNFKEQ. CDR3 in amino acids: CASSQGSGLQETQYF. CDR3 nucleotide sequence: TGTGCCAGCAGCCAAGGGTCAGGGCTGCAAGAGACCCAGTACTTC.